The rows below give T cell receptor beta chains drawn from one sample of a study of blood T cell repertoires in COVID-19. Assay used: immunoSEQ multiplex PCR; TCRdb lists only in-frame clones, some missing. The sample includes about 150,000 clones, roughly 80% of them seen just once. The specimen was peripheral blood. These TCRs come from a man between 60 and 75 years old with acute or convalescent COVID-19. CDR3s include the opening cysteine and the closing phenylalanine or tryptophan. A D gene is named only where the DNA matches it firmly. Clone sizes are given selectively: once, few, many, or a class where the clone is expanded.

len: 13; j_gene: TRBJ2-5; abundance: -; v_gene: TRBV7-3; d_gene: -; CDR3aa: CASSLSRQETQYF; CDR3nt: TGTGCCAGCAGCTTGTCTAGACAAGAGACCCAGTACTTC
len: 16; j_gene: TRBJ1-6; abundance: -; v_gene: TRBV19; d_gene: TRBD1; CDR3aa: CASRSNYRGSVSPLHF; CDR3nt: TGTGCCAGTAGATCCAACTACAGGGGTTCGGTCTCACCCCTCCACTTT
len: 11; j_gene: TRBJ1-6; abundance: -; v_gene: TRBV6-6; d_gene: -; CDR3aa: CASTPSSPLHF; CDR3nt: TGTGCCAGCACCCCTAGTTCACCCCTCCACTTT
len: 14; j_gene: TRBJ2-7; abundance: -; v_gene: TRBV6-2/TRBV6-3; d_gene: -; CDR3aa: CASSYSVPGYEQYF; CDR3nt: TGTGCCAGCAGTTACAGTGTCCCAGGTTACGAGCAGTACTTC
len: 16; j_gene: TRBJ2-3; abundance: few; v_gene: TRBV7-2; d_gene: TRBD2; CDR3aa: CASSLEGGGRGNTQYF; CDR3nt: TGTGCCAGCAGCTTAGAGGGAGGAGGGCGGGGGAATACGCAGTATTTT
len: 13; j_gene: TRBJ2-7; abundance: -; v_gene: TRBV28; d_gene: -; CDR3aa: CASSWAFSYEQYF; CDR3nt: TGTGCCAGCAGTTGGGCCTTTTCCTACGAGCAGTACTTC
len: 16; j_gene: TRBJ2-7; abundance: few; v_gene: TRBV5-4; d_gene: -; CDR3aa: CASSLAMTGRGYEQYF; CDR3nt: TGTGCCAGCAGCTTGGCCATGACAGGAAGGGGCTACGAGCAGTACTTC
len: 15; j_gene: TRBJ1-4; abundance: once; v_gene: TRBV3-1/TRBV3-2; d_gene: TRBD1; CDR3aa: CASSQDRGRAEKLFF; CDR3nt: TGTGCCAGCAGCCAAGACAGGGGGCGGGCTGAAAAACTGTTTTTT
len: 16; j_gene: TRBJ1-4; abundance: -; v_gene: TRBV30; d_gene: TRBD1; CDR3aa: CAWSTSRDRGYEKLFF; CDR3nt: TGTGCCTGGAGTACCAGTCGGGACAGGGGATATGAAAAACTGTTTTTT
len: 13; j_gene: TRBJ2-5; abundance: -; v_gene: TRBV12-5; d_gene: -; CDR3aa: CASGFGAEETQYF; CDR3nt: TGTGCTAGTGGTTTTGGGGCGGAAGAGACCCAGTACTTC
len: 15; j_gene: TRBJ1-2; abundance: -; v_gene: TRBV6-5; d_gene: TRBD1; CDR3aa: CASSTSGTGDFGYTF; CDR3nt: TGTGCCAGCAGTACCTCCGGGACAGGGGACTTCGGCTACACCTTC
len: 16; j_gene: TRBJ2-1; abundance: -; v_gene: TRBV7-9; d_gene: TRBD2; CDR3aa: CASSHRLLATYNEQFF; CDR3nt: TGTGCCAGCAGCCATAGATTACTAGCGACCTACAATGAGCAGTTCTTC
len: 11; j_gene: TRBJ2-7; abundance: -; v_gene: TRBV29-1; d_gene: TRBD1; CDR3aa: CSVKGGHEQYF; CDR3nt: TGCAGCGTGAAAGGGGGCCACGAGCAGTACTTC
len: 20; j_gene: TRBJ2-1; abundance: -; v_gene: TRBV11-2; d_gene: -; CDR3aa: CASSLDYPSGFRGAYNEQFF; CDR3nt: TGTGCCAGCAGCTTAGACTACCCATCAGGGTTTAGGGGCGCCTACAATGAGCAGTTCTTC
len: 18; j_gene: TRBJ2-3; abundance: -; v_gene: TRBV12-5; d_gene: TRBD1; CDR3aa: CASGDGQGVLTYTDTQYF; CDR3nt: TGTGCTAGTGGGGACGGACAGGGGGTCCTTACCTACACAGATACGCAGTATTTT
len: 18; j_gene: TRBJ2-7; abundance: -; v_gene: TRBV28; d_gene: TRBD2; CDR3aa: CASSPGQGWTSGFYEQYF; CDR3nt: TGTGCCAGCAGTCCAGGACAGGGGTGGACTAGCGGGTTCTACGAGCAGTACTTC
len: 14; j_gene: TRBJ1-5; abundance: -; v_gene: TRBV18; d_gene: TRBD1; CDR3aa: CASSGTGVGQPQHF; CDR3nt: TGTGCCAGCTCCGGGACAGGTGTAGGTCAGCCCCAGCATTTT
len: 16; j_gene: TRBJ2-1; abundance: once; v_gene: TRBV4-2; d_gene: TRBD2; CDR3aa: CASSQQTSGSFDEQFF; CDR3nt: TGTGCCAGCAGCCAGCAAACTAGCGGGAGTTTCGATGAGCAGTTCTTC
len: 16; j_gene: TRBJ2-5; abundance: -; v_gene: TRBV30; d_gene: TRBD1; CDR3aa: CAWGDRGTNAGETQYF; CDR3nt: TGTGCCTGGGGAGACAGGGGAACGAATGCAGGGGAGACCCAGTACTTC
len: 9; j_gene: TRBJ1-2; abundance: -; v_gene: TRBV21-1; d_gene: -; CDR3aa: CAGGGGYTF; CDR3nt: TGTGCCGGGGGCGGGGGCTACACCTTC